This TCR beta chain was profiled in a study of TIL therapy for anti-PD-1-resistant metastatic lung cancer. The overall study: Median tumor mutation burden was more than 1.4 mutations per megabase. Study-level findings and limits: Treatment-naive, never-smoker and oncogene-addicted patients were overrepresented in this highly selected cohort.

The germline V gene encodes CDR1 SQVTM and CDR2 ANQGSEA. V was trimmed by 3 bases and J by 5 bases, leaving 10 bases between them. CDR3 length: 12 residues. This was the immunoSEQ v3 assay. Survey-level samples got 1.5 million to 2.5 million read pairs; deep-level samples got about 5-6.5 million. The assay was immunoSEQ multiplex PCR, and TCRdb's table has in-frame clones only and misses some. The sample consists of about 44,000 clones, around 80% of them appearing once. Time point of the sample: pre-treatment sample, taken before nivolumab and TIL therapy. Stage 4 NSCLC adults joined between 2017 and 2020. Details on this clone: Its target is unknown.

Sample: blood, taken at baseline. This chain links TRBV29-1 with TRBJ2-5; D remains ambiguous. The TCR originated in a man aged 70-80 years with non-small cell lung cancer. CDR3: CSVDSPTETQYF. Here the CDR3 DNA reads TGCAGCGTTGATTCCCCGACGGAGACCCAGTACTTC.